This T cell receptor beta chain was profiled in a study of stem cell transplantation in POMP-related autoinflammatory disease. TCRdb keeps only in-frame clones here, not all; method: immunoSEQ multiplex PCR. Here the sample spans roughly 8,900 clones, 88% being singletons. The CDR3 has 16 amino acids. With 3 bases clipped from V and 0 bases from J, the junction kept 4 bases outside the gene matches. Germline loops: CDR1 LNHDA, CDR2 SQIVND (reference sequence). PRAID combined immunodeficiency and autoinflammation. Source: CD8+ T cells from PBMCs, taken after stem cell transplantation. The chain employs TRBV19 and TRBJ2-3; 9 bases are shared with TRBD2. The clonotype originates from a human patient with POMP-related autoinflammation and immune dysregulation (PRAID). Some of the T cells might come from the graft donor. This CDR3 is CASSISGGTSTDTQYF. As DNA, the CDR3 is TGTGCCAGTAGTATTAGCGGGGGAACTAGCACAGATACGCAGTATTTT.